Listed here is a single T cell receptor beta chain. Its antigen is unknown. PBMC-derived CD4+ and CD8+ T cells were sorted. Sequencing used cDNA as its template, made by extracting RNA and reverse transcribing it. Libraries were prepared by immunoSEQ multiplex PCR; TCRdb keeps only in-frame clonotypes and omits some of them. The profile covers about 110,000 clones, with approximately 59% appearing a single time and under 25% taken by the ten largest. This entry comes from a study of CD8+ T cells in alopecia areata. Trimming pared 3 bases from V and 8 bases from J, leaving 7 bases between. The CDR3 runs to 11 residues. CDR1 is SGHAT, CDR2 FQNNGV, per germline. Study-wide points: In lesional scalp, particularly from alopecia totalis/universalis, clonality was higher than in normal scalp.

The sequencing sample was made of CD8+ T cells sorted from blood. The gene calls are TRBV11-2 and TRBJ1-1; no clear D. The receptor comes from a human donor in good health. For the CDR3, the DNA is TGTGCCAGCAGCTTTGCTGGGGAAGCTTTCTTT. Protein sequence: CASSFAGEAFF.